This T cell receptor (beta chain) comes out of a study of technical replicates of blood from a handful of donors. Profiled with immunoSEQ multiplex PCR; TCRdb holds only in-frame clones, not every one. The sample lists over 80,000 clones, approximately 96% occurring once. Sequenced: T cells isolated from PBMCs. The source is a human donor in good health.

CDR3 DNA: TGTGCCGGAACCTGGAGGGGCACCCACGAGCAGTACTTC. Translation: CAGTWRGTHEQYF. The chain recombines TRBV5-8 with TRBJ2-7, with a weak D call TRBD2 (6 bases). Trimming took off 10 bases at V and 5 bases at J, with 19 bases between the two ends. The CDR3 runs to 13 residues. CDR1 is SGHTS and CDR2 is YDEGEE in the germline V gene.